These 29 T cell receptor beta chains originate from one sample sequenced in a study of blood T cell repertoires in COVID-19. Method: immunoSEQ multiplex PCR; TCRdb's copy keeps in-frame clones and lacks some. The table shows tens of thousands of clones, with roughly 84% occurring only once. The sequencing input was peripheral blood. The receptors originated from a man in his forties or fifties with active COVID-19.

The CDR3 loop reads CARPEGAGEGPYEQYF. DNA of the CDR3: TGTGCCAGACCCGAGGGGGCCGGGGAAGGCCCCTACGAGCAGTACTTC. The V gene is TRBV11-3, the J gene TRBJ2-7, with 7 positions matching TRBD1. Germline CDR1 is SGHNT and CDR2 is YENEEA. This CDR3 spans 16 amino acids. The V segment lost 9 bases and the J segment 2 bases; nucleotides outside the gene matches: 16.

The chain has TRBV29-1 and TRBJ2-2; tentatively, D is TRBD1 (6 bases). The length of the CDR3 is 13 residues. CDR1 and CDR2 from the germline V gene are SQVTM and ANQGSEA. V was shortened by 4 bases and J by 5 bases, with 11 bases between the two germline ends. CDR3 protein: CSVASQGTGELFF. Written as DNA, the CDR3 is TGCAGCGTTGCCAGTCAGGGGACCGGGGAGCTGTTTTTT.

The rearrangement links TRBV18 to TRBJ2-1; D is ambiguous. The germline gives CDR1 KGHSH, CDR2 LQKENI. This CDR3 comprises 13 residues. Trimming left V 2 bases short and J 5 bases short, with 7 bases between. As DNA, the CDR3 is TGTGCCAGCTCACCAATGGCGGACAATGAGCAGTTCTTC. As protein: CASSPMADNEQFF.

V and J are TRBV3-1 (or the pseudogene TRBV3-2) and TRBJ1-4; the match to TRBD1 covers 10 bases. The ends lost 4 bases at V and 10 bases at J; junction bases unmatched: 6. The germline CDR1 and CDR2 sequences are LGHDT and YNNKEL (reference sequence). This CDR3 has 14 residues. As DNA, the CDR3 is TGTGCCAGCAGCCCGACAGGGGGCCGGGGAAAACTGTTTTTT. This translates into CASSPTGGRGKLFF.

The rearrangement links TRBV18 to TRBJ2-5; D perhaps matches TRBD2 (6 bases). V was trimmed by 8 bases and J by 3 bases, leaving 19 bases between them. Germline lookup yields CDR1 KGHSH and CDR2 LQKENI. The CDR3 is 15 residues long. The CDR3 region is CASTSRLALKETQYF. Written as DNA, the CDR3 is TGTGCCAGCACCTCGAGGCTAGCGTTGAAAGAGACCCAGTACTTC.

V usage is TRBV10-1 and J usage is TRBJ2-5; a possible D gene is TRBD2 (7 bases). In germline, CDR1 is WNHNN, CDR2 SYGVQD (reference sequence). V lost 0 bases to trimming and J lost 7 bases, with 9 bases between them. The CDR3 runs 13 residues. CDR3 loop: CASSESGGRTQYF. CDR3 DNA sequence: TGCGCCAGCAGTGAGTCGGGGGGGCGGACCCAGTACTTC.

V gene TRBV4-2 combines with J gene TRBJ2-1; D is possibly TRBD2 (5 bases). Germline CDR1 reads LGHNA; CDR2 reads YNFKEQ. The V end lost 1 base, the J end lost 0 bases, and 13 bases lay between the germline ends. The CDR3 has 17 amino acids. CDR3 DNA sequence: TGTGCCAGCAGCCAAGTAGGGAGCGGCAGCTCCTACAATGAGCAGTTCTTC. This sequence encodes CASSQVGSGSSYNEQFF.

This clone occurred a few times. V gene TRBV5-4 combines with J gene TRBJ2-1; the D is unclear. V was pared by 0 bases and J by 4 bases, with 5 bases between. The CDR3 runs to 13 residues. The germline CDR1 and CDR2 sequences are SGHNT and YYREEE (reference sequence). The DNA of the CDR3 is TGTGCCAGCAGCTTGGGTCAATACAATGAGCAGTTCTTC. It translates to CASSLGQYNEQFF.

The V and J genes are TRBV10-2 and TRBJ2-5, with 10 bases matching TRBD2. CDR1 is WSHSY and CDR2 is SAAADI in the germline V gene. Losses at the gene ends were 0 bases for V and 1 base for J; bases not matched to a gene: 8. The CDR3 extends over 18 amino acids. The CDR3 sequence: CASSESPWASGGQETQYF. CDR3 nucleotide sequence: TGCGCCAGCAGTGAGTCTCCCTGGGCTAGCGGGGGCCAAGAGACCCAGTACTTC.

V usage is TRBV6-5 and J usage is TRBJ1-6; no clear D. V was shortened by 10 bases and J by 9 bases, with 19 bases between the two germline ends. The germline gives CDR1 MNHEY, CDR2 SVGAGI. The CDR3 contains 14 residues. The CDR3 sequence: CATRWEARGSPLHF. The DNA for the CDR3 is TGTGCCACCAGATGGGAGGCTCGGGGTTCACCCCTCCACTTT.

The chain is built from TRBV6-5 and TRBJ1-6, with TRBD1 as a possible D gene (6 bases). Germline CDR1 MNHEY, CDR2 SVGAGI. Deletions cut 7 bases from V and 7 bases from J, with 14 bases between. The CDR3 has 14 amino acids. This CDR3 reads CASIATGMNSPLHF. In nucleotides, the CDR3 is TGTGCCAGCATCGCGACAGGCATGAATTCACCCCTCCACTTT.

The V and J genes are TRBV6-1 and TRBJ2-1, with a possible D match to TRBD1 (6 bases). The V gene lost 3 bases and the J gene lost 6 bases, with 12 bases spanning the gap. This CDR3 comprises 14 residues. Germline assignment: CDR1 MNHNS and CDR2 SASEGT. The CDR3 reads CASSDLQGTNEQFF. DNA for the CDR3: TGTGCCAGCAGTGACCTACAGGGTACCAATGAGCAGTTCTTC.

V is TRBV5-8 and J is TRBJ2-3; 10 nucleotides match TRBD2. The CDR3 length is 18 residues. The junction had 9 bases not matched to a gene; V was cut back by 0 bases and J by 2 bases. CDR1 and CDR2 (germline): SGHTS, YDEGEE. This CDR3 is CASSLASSGGPITDTQYF. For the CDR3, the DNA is TGTGCCAGCAGCTTGGCCTCTAGCGGGGGACCCATCACAGATACGCAGTATTTT.

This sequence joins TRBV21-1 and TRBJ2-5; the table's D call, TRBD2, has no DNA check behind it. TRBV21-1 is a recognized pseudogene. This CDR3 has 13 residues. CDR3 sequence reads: CASKEVGRETQYF. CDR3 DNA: TGTGCCAGCAAGGAGGTAGGGCGAGAGACCCAGTACTTC.

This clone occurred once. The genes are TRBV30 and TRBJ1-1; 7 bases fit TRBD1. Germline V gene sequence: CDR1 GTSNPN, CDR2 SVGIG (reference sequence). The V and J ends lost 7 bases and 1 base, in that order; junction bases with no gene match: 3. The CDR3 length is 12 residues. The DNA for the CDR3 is TGTGCCTCGGACAGGTCGAACACTGAAGCTTTCTTT. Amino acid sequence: CASDRSNTEAFF.

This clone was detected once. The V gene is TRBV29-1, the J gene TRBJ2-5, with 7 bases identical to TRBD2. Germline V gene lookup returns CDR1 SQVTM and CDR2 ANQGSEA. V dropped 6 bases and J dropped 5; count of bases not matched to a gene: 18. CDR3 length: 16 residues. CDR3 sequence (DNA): TGCAGCGTGGGGGGGACCGCACTGGGCTTAACGGAGACCCAGTACTTC. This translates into CSVGGTALGLTETQYF.

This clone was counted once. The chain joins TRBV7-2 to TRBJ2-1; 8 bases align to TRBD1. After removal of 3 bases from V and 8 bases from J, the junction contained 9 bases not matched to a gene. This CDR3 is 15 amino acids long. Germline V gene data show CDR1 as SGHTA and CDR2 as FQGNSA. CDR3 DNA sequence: TGTGCCAGCAGCTTTTGGACAGGGCCCCAACATGAGCAGTTCTTC. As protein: CASSFWTGPQHEQFF.

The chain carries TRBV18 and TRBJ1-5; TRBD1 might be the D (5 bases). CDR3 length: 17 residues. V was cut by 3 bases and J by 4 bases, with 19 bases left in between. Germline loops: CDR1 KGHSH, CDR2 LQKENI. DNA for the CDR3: TGTGCCAGCTCACCCCTCGAAAAAGCCAGGGATAATCAGCCCCAGCATTTT. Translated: CASSPLEKARDNQPQHF.

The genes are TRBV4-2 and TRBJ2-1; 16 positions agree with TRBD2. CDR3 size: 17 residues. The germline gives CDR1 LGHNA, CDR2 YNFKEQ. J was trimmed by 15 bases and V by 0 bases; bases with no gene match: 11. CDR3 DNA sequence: TGTGCCAGCAGCCAAGATGCCGGGACTAGCGGGGGGGCCGTTTTGTTCTTC. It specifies CASSQDAGTSGGAVLFF.

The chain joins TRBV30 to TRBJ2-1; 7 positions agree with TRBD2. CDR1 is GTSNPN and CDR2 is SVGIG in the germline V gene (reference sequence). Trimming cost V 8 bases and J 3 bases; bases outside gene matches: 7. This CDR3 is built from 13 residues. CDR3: CATPGDYYNEQFF. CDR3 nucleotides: TGTGCCACCCCCGGGGACTACTACAATGAGCAGTTCTTC.

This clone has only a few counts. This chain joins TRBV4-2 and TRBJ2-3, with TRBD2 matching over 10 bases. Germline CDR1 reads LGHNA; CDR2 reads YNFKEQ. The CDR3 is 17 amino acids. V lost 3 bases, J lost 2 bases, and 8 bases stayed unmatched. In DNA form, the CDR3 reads TGTGCCAGCAGCCAGTATCGGACTAGCGGATACACAGATACGCAGTATTTT. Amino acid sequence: CASSQYRTSGYTDTQYF.

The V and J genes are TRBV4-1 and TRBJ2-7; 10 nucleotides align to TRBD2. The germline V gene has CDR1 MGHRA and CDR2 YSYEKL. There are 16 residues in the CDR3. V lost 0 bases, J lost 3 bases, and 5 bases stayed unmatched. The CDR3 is CASSQDSAGGYYEQYF. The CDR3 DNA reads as TGCGCCAGCAGCCAAGATTCAGCGGGGGGGTACTACGAGCAGTACTTC.

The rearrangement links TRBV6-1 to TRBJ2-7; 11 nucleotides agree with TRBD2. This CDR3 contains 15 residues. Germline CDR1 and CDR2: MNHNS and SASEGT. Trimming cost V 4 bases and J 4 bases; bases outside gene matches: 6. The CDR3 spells CASSGAGTSGYEQYF. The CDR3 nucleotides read TGTGCCAGCAGTGGAGCCGGGACTAGCGGTTACGAGCAGTACTTC.

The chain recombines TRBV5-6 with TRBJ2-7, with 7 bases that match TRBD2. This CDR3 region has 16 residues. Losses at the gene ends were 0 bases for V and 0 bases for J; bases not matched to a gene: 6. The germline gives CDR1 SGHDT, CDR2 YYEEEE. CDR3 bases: TGTGCCAGCAGCTTGGATGGCCGGGAGGTCTCCTACGAGCAGTACGTC. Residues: CASSLDGREVSYEQYV.

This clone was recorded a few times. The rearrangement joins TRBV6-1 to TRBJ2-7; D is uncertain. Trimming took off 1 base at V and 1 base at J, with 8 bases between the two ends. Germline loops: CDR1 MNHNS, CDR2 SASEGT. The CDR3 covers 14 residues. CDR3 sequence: CASSEDVRSYEQYV. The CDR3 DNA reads TGTGCCAGCAGTGAAGACGTCCGGTCCTACGAGCAGTACGTC.

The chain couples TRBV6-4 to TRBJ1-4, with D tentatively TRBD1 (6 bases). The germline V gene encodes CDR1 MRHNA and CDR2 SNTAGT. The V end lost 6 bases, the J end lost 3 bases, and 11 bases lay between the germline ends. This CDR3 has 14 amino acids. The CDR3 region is CASSLTGPNEKLFF. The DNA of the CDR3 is TGTGCCAGCAGCTTGACAGGCCCTAATGAAAAACTGTTTTTT.

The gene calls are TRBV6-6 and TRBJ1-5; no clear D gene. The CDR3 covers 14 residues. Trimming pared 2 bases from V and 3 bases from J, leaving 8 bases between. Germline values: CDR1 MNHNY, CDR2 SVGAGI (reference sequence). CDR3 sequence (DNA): TGTGCCAGCAGTTACGCGGAGGCCAATCAGCCCCAGCATTTT. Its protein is CASSYAEANQPQHF.

CDR3 DNA sequence: TGTGCCAGCAGCGCTAGCGGGGCAGGGATAAGCACAGATACGCAGTATTTT. Protein: CASSASGAGISTDTQYF. The V gene is TRBV7-9, the J gene TRBJ2-3; 9 bases map to TRBD2. The junction had 9 bases not matched to a gene; V was cut back by 5 bases and J by 0 bases. In germline, CDR1 is SEHNR, CDR2 FQNEAQ (reference sequence). The CDR3 is 17 amino acids.

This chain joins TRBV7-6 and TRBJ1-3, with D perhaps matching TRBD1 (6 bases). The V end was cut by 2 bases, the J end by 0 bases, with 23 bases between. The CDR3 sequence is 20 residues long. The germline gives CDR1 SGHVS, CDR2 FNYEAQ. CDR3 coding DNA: TGTGCCAGCAGCTTAAGCAGTCCGGACAGACTCATTCCCTCTGGAAACACCATATATTTT. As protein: CASSLSSPDRLIPSGNTIYF.